This T cell receptor (beta chain) is from a study of early T cells in non-severe SARS-CoV-2 infection. Study in general: From unsorted whole blood, bulk RNA was sequenced, and the chains remained unpaired.

Unique molecular identifiers tagged individual cDNA molecules. TCRdb recomputed calls from the 5' RACE reads with MiXCR, one row per CDR3 protein. This table has roughly 53,000 distinct CDR3 sequences, around 12% appearing once. The CDR3 is 18 amino acids. V lost 1 base and J lost 4; bases outside the gene matches: 16. Per germline, CDR1 KGHSH and CDR2 LQKENI. This clonotype was detected ten times or more. The sample in question was whole blood, obtained at baseline. The chain is built from TRBV18 and TRBJ2-7, with 7 bases lining up with TRBD1. This TCR derives from an adult who was a healthcare worker with PCR-confirmed SARS-CoV-2 infection or an uninfected control (not recorded which). CDR3 sequence: CASSPQVVWNRGRYEQYF. The CDR3 DNA follows: TGTGCCAGCTCACCACAAGTCGTTTGGAACAGGGGCCGGTACGAGCAGTACTTC.